The source of this TCR beta chain is a study of CD8 T cells in ankylosing spondylitis. Points from the study as a whole: A motif in TCR beta, a set of 8 or 9 highly homologous variants, appeared characteristic of ankylosing spondylitis blood. Disease-linked clones were found to be CD8+ and relatively rare in peripheral blood. Disease-linked clones reportedly concentrated significantly in matched ankylosing spondylitis synovial fluid.

TCRdb ran MiXCR on the 5' RACE reads and lists one entry per CDR3 protein. Here the sample spans roughly 180,000 distinct CDR3 sequences, 11% being singletons. This clonotype was seen at least ten times. The target antigen is unknown. V was cut by 0 bases and J by 2 bases, with 11 bases left in between. This CDR3 has 15 amino acids. Germline V gene data show CDR1 as SGHRS and CDR2 as YFSETQ. Sequenced sample: blood, either unsorted or a sorted T cell fraction (not recorded which). V and J are TRBV5-1 and TRBJ1-1; the D is unclear. This sequence originates from a male donor with ankylosing spondylitis or in good health (not recorded which). The CDR3 sequence: CASSLVSGANTEAFF. The CDR3 DNA is TGCGCCAGCAGCTTGGTTTCCGGTGCTAACACTGAAGCTTTCTTT.